These T cell receptor beta chains were read from a single sample in a study of metastatic and nonmetastatic thyroid tumors. TCRdb called clones again from the PCR reads with MiXCR. Seen here are just over 15,000 clones, roughly 36% observed once, and the top ten hold around 10%. The sample was tumor tissue. The receptors stem from a male donor with papillary thyroid cancer or a benign thyroid nodule (not recorded which). Some clones in this sample may be carry-over from other donors' samples. Each CDR3 is given with its conserved first and last residue. The order of the fields is V gene, J gene, clone size, D gene, CDR3 protein, CDR3 DNA. A D gene is named only where the DNA matches it firmly. Rows may omit the clone size; those that give it use once, few, many or a size class.

TRBV20-1,TRBJ1-4,many,NA,CSAREVGKLFF,TGCAGTGCTAGAGAGGTCGGAAAACTGTTTTTT
TRBV5-1,TRBJ2-1,many,NA,CASSLASLGKSYNEQFF,TGCGCCAGCAGCTTGGCCTCGCTGGGGAAATCCTACAATGAGCAGTTCTTC
TRBV3-1,TRBJ2-7,many,NA,CASSQDRGSAYEQYF,TGTGCCAGCAGCCAAGATCGGGGGTCCGCCTACGAGCAGTACTTC
TRBV3-1,TRBJ2-2,NA,TRBD1,CASNPQGARELFF,TGTGCCAGCAACCCCCAGGGGGCGCGGGAGCTGTTTTTT
TRBV11-3,TRBJ2-1,NA,TRBD2,CASSLDGRGNEQFF,TGTGCCAGCAGCTTAGACGGGAGGGGAAATGAGCAGTTCTTC
TRBV18,TRBJ2-5,many,TRBD1,CASSPPRQGKSETQYF,TGTGCCAGCTCACCACCGAGACAGGGTAAATCCGAGACCCAGTACTTC
TRBV5-1,TRBJ2-3,NA,NA,CASREGGYFTDTQYF,TGCGCCAGCAGAGAGGGCGGATACTTCACAGATACGCAGTATTTT
TRBV11-2,TRBJ2-3,many,TRBD2,CASSYRTSGGDTQYF,TGTGCCAGCAGCTATCGGACTAGCGGGGGGGATACGCAGTATTTT
TRBV20-1,TRBJ2-5,many,NA,CSARSQDIQETQYF,TGCAGTGCTAGGAGTCAGGACATTCAAGAGACCCAGTACTTC
TRBV24-1,TRBJ1-2,many,NA,CATSDTGGIRGYTF,TGTGCCACCAGTGATACCGGGGGAATACGGGGCTACACCTTC
TRBV20-1,TRBJ2-7,NA,TRBD2,CSAPGLYYEQYF,TGCAGTGCGCCGGGACTATACTACGAGCAGTACTTC
TRBV6-5,TRBJ2-1,NA,NA,CASSYEVDVQFF,TGTGCCAGCAGTTATGAGGTCGATGTGCAGTTCTTC
TRBV11-2,TRBJ1-5,NA,NA,CASSFGYSPVSNQPQHF,TGTGCCAGCAGCTTTGGTTACAGCCCCGTTAGCAATCAGCCCCAGCATTTT
TRBV20-1,TRBJ2-7,few,TRBD1,CSASPGTAASSPYEQYF,TGCAGTGCTAGCCCCGGGACAGCCGCGTCGTCTCCCTACGAGCAGTACTTC
TRBV28,TRBJ2-7,medium-sized,NA,CASSLLYEQYF,TGTGCCAGCAGTTTACTCTACGAGCAGTACTTC
TRBV30,TRBJ1-1,few,NA,CAQQENTEAFF,TGTGCCCAGCAGGAGAACACTGAAGCTTTCTTT
TRBV15,TRBJ2-5,NA,TRBD1,CATSIEQGSGETQYF,TGTGCCACCAGCATTGAACAGGGGTCCGGGGAGACCCAGTACTTC
TRBV18,TRBJ1-5,NA,NA,CASSLTRDTGNQPQHF,TGTGCCAGCTCACTTACCCGGGACACAGGAAATCAGCCCCAGCATTTT
TRBV20-1,TRBJ1-2,NA,NA,CSARNPIGRDYGYTF,TGCAGTGCTAGAAACCCGATAGGACGGGACTATGGCTACACCTTC
TRBV28,TRBJ1-1,NA,NA,CASRQLNTEAFF,TGTGCCAGCAGGCAACTGAACACTGAAGCTTTCTTT
TRBV11-2,TRBJ1-5,NA,NA,CASTLMGAGINQPQHF,TGTGCCAGCACCTTAATGGGGGCTGGTATCAATCAGCCCCAGCATTTT
TRBV6-1,TRBJ1-2,medium-sized,TRBD1,CASSEAFQGVGGYTF,TGTGCCAGCAGTGAAGCGTTTCAGGGGGTTGGTGGCTACACCTTC
TRBV28,TRBJ2-7,NA,NA,CAAKFGGSYEQYF,TGTGCCGCCAAGTTTGGGGGCTCCTACGAGCAGTACTTC
TRBV20-1,TRBJ2-3,many,NA,CSARDSRERDTQYF,TGCAGTGCTAGAGATAGCCGGGAACGAGATACGCAGTATTTT
TRBV7-2,TRBJ1-2,NA,TRBD1,CASSPGQGAYGYTF,TGTGCCAGCAGCCCCGGACAGGGGGCCTATGGCTACACCTTC
TRBV10-2,TRBJ1-1,NA,NA,CASSPKRGVGRSESFF,TGCGCCAGCAGTCCGAAAAGGGGGGTTGGTCGCTCTGAATCTTTCTTT
TRBV6-1,TRBJ1-1,NA,NA,CASRGPGHSMNTEAFF,TGTGCCAGCAGGGGGCCCGGACACTCCATGAACACTGAAGCTTTCTTT
TRBV4-1,TRBJ1-6,large,NA,CASSHRDSPLHF,TGCGCCAGCAGCCACAGGGATTCACCCCTCCACTTT
TRBV11-2,TRBJ1-3,NA,TRBD1,CASSSFSGTGVPSGNTIYF,TGTGCCAGCAGCTCGTTCTCCGGGACAGGGGTACCGTCTGGAAACACCATATATTTT
TRBV6-1,TRBJ1-5,NA,TRBD1,CASSQWVWEGASNQPRHF,TGTGCCAGCAGTCAATGGGTCTGGGAGGGGGCTAGCAATCAGCCCCGGCATTTT
TRBV6-1,TRBJ2-7,medium-sized,NA,CASSANSYYEQYF,TGTGCCAGCAGTGCGAATTCCTACTACGAGCAGTACTTC
TRBV20-1,TRBJ2-7,NA,TRBD2,CSARRRSGGTYDQYF,TGCAGTGCGAGACGGAGGTCCGGGGGGACCTACGATCAGTACTTC
TRBV5-4,TRBJ2-1,many,TRBD2,CASSFLAGVGNEQFF,TGTGCCAGCAGCTTTCTAGCGGGAGTGGGTAATGAGCAGTTCTTC
TRBV6-2/TRBV6-3,TRBJ2-7,few,NA,CASSPGTKEWFEQYF,TGTGCCAGCAGCCCCGGGACAAAGGAATGGTTCGAGCAGTACTTC
TRBV30,TRBJ1-1,NA,TRBD1,CDWSGQGGVNTEAFF,TGTGACTGGAGTGGACAGGGAGGGGTGAACACTGAAGCTTTCTTT
TRBV18,TRBJ1-2,NA,NA,CASSPQTQGPYGYTF,TGTGCCAGCTCACCTCAGACCCAGGGTCCCTATGGCTACACCTTC
TRBV18,TRBJ1-1,medium-sized,NA,CASSPITGFTEAFF,TGTGCCAGCTCACCCATAACAGGGTTCACTGAAGCTTTCTTT
TRBV11-1,TRBJ2-7,NA,TRBD2,CASSPRRLAGDYEQYF,TGTGCCAGCAGCCCCCGTCGACTAGCGGGAGACTACGAGCAGTACTTC
TRBV4-1,TRBJ1-3,medium-sized,NA,CASSQDPGWTGNTIYF,TGCGCCAGCAGCCAAGATCCCGGGTGGACTGGAAACACCATATATTTT
TRBV2,TRBJ2-1,NA,TRBD2,CASSMELAGDPNYNEQFF,TGTGCCAGCAGTATGGAGCTAGCGGGGGACCCAAACTACAATGAGCAGTTCTTC
TRBV5-1,TRBJ1-2,NA,NA,CASSPGPGNYGQLF,TGCGCCAGCAGCCCAGGTCCAGGCAATTATGGGCAGCTCTTC